The T cell receptor beta chain described here comes from a study of cytomegalovirus exposure and HLA in healthy donors. Trimming took 3 bases from V and 2 from J; bases not matched to a gene: 9. CDR1 and CDR2 from the germline V gene are GTSNPN and SVGIG (reference sequence). CDR3 length: 15 residues. The PCR employed 60 Vbeta primers together with 13 Jbeta primers. Sequencing was performed with immunoSEQ multiplex PCR; in TCRdb, only in-frame clones are kept and a portion is missing. The sample shows approximately 150,000 clones, 77% of them seen only once. The source is a woman in her thirties in good health and CMV-seropositive. The gene calls are TRBV30 and TRBJ1-2; 7 bases fit TRBD1. Material: PBMCs. The CDR3 DNA reads TGTGCCTGGAGGGAGACAGGGATACCAAACTATGGCTACACCTTC. Its translation: CAWRETGIPNYGYTF.